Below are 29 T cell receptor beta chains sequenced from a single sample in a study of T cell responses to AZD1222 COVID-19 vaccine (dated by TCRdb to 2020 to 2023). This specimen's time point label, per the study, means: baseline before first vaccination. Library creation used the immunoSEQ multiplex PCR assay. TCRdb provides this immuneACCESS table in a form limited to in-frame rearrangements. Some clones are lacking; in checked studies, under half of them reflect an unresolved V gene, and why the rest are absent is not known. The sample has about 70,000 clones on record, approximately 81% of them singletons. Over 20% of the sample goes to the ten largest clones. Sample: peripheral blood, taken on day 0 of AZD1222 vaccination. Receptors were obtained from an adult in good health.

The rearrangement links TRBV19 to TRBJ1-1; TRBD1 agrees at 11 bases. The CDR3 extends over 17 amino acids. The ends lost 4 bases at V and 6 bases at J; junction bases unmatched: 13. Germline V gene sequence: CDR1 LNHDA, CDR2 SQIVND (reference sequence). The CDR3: CASSTRTGGANAAEAFF. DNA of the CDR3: TGTGCCAGTAGTACAAGGACAGGGGGCGCGAATGCCGCTGAAGCTTTCTTT.

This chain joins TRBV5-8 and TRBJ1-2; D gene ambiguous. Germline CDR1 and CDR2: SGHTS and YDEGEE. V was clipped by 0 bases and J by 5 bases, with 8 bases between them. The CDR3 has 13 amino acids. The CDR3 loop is CASSLEGDYGYTF. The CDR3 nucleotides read TGTGCCAGCAGCTTGGAGGGTGATTATGGCTACACCTTC.

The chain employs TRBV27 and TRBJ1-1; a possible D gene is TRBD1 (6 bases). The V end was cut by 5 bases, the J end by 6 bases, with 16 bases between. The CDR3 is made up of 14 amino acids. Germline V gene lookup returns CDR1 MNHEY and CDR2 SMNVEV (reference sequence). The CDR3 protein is CASSILPDSSEAFF. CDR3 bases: TGTGCCAGCAGTATACTGCCGGACAGCTCTGAAGCTTTCTTT.

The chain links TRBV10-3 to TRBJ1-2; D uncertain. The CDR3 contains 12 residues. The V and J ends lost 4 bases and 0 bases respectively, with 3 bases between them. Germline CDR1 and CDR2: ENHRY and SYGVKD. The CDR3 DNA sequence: TGTGCCATCAGTGTAACTAACTATGGCTACACCTTC. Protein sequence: CAISVTNYGYTF.

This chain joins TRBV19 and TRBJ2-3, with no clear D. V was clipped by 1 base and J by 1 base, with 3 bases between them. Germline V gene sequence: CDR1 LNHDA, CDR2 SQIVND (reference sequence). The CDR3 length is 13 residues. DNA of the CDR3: TGTGCCAGTAGTATAGTTGGCACAGATACGCAGTATTTT. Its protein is CASSIVGTDTQYF.

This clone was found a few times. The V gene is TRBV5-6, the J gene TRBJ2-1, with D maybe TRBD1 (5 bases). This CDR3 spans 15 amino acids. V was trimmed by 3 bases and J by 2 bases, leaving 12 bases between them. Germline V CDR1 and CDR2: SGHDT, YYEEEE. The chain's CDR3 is CASSSRQTPYNEQFF. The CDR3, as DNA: TGTGCCAGCAGCTCCCGACAGACACCCTACAATGAGCAGTTCTTC.

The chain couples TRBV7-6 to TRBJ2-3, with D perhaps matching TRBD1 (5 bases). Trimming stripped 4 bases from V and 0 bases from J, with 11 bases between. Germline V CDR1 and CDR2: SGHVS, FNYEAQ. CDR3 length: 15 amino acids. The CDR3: CASSSDSRSTDTQYF. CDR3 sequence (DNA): TGTGCCAGCAGCTCCGACAGCCGAAGCACAGATACGCAGTATTTT.

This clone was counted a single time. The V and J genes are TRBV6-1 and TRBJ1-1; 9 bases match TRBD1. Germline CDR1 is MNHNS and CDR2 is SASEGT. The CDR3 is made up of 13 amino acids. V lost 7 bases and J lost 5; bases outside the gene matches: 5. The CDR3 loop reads CASTRQGETEAFF. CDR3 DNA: TGTGCCAGCACCAGACAGGGGGAAACTGAAGCTTTCTTT.

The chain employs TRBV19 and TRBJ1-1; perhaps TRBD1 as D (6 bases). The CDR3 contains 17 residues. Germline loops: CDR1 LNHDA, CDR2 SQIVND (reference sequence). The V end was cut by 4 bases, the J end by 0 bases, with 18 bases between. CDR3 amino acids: CASSTSQGINMNTEAFF. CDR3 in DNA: TGTGCCAGTAGTACGTCCCAGGGGATAAACATGAACACTGAAGCTTTCTTT.

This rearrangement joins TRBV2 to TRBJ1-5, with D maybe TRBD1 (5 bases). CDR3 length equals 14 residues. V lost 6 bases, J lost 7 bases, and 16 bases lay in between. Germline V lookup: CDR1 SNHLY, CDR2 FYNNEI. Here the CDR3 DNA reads TGTGCCAGCAGGCCTGTGGGGGGAGTGCAGCCCCAGCATTTT. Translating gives CASRPVGGVQPQHF.

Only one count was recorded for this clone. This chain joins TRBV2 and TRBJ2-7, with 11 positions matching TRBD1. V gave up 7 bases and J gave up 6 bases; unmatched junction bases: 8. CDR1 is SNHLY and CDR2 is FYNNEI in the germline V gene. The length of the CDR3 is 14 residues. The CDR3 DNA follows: TGTGCCAGCATCGGGACAGGGGGTATTGGCGAGCAGTACTTC. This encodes CASIGTGGIGEQYF.

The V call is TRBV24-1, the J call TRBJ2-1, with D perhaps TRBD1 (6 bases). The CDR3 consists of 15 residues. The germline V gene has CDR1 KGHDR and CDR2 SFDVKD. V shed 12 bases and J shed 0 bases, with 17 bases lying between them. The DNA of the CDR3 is TGTGCCGCCAAACAGGGAATGGTCTCCTACAATGAGCAGTTCTTC. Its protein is CAAKQGMVSYNEQFF.

The chain's CDR3 is CSVGGGRYGYTF. Written as DNA, the CDR3 is TGCAGCGTTGGGGGGGGTCGCTATGGCTACACCTTC. This chain joins TRBV29-1 and TRBJ1-2; D possibly corresponds to TRBD1 (5 bases). V was clipped by 4 bases and J by 4 bases, with 10 bases between them. CDR3 length: 12 amino acids. The V gene's germline CDR1 is SQVTM and CDR2 ANQGSEA.

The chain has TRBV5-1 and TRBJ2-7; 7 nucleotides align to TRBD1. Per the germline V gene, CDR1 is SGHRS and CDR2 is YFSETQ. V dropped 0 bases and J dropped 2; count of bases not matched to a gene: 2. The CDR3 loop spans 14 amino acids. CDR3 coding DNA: TGCGCCAGCAGCTTGGGGACAGGTACCTACGAGCAGTACTTC. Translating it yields CASSLGTGTYEQYF.

For the CDR3, the DNA is TGTGCTAGTGGTTCCCAGGCTGAAGCTTTCTTT. Encoded protein: CASGSQAEAFF. V and J are TRBV12-5 and TRBJ1-1; unclear D gene. Trimming stripped 4 bases from V and 6 bases from J, with 6 bases between. CDR1 and CDR2 from the germline V gene are LGHNT and FRNRAP. The CDR3 is made up of 11 amino acids.

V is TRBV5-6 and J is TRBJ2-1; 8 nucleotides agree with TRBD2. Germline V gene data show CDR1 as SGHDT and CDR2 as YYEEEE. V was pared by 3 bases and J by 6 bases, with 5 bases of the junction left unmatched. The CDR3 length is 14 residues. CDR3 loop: CASSSGLAGNEQFF. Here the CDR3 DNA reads TGTGCCAGCAGCTCCGGACTAGCCGGCAATGAGCAGTTCTTC. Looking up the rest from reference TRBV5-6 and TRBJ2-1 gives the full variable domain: DAGVTQSPTHLIKTRGQQVTLRCSPKSGHDTVSWYQQALGQGPQFIFQYYEEEERQRGNFPDRFSGHQFPNYSSELNVNALLLGDSALYLCASSSGLAGNEQFFGPGTRLTVL.

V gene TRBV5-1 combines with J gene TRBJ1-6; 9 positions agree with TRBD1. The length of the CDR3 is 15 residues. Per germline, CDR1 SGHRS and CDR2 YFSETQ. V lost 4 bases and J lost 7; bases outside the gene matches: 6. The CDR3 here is CASSPQGAENSPLHF. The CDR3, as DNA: TGCGCCAGCAGCCCACAGGGGGCAGAGAATTCACCCCTCCACTTT.

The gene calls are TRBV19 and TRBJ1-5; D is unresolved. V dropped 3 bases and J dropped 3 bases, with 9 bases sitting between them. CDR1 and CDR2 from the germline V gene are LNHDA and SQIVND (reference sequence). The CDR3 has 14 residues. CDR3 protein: CASSIQDHNQPQHF. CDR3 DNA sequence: TGTGCCAGTAGTATCCAGGACCACAATCAGCCCCAGCATTTT.

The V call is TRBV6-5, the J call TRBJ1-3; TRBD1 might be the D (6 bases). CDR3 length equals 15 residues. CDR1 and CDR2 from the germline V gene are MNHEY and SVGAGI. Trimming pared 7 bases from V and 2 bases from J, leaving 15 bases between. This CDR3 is CASIPARGTGNTIYF. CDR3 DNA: TGTGCCAGCATTCCCGCCAGGGGCACTGGAAACACCATATATTTT.

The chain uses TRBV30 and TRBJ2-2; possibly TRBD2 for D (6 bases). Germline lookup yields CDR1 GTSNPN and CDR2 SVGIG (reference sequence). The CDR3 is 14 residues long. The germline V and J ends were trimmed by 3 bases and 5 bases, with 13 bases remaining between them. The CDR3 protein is CAWRSGRKTGELFF. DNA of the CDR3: TGTGCCTGGAGATCCGGGAGAAAGACCGGGGAGCTGTTTTTT.

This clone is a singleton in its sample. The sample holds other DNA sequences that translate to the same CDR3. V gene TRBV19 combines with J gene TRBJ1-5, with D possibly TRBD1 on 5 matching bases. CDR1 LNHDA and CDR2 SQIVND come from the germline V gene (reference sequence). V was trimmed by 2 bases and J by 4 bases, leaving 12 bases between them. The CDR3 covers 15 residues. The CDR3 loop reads CASSIRGAGNQPQHF. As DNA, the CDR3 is TGTGCCAGTAGTATAAGAGGGGCTGGAAATCAGCCCCAGCATTTT.

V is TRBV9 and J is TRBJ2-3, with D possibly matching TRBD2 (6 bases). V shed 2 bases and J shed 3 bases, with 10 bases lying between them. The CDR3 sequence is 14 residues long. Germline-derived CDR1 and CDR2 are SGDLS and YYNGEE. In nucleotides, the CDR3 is TGTGCCAGCAGCGTGGGACTGACGACAGATACGCAGTATTTT. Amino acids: CASSVGLTTDTQYF. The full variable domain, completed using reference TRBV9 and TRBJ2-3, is DSGVTQTPKHLITATGQRVTLRCSPRSGDLSVYWYQQSLDQGLQFLIQYYNGEERAKGNILERFSAQQFPDLHSELNLSSLELGDSALYFCASSVGLTTDTQYFGPGTRLTVL.

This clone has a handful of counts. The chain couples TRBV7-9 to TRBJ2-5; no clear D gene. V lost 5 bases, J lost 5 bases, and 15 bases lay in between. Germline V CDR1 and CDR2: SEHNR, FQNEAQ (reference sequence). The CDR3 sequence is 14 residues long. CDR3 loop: CASSPPRVGETQYF. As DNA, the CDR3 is TGTGCCAGCAGCCCCCCGCGAGTAGGGGAGACCCAGTACTTC. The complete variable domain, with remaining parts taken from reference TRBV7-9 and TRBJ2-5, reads DTGVSQNPRHKITKRGQNVTFRCDPISEHNRLYWYRQTLGQGPEFLTYFQNEAQLEKSRLLSDRFSAERPKGSFSTLEIQRTEQGDSAMYLCASSPPRVGETQYFGPGTRLLVL.

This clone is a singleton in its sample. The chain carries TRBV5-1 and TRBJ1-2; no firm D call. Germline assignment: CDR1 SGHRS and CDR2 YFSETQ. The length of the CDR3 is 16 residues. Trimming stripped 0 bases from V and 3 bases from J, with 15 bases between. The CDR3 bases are TGCGCCAGCAGCTTGGGCCCCATAGGGCAGGACTATGGCTACACCTTC. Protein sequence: CASSLGPIGQDYGYTF. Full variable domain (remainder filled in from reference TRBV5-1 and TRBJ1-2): KAGVTQTPRYLIKTRGQQVTLSCSPISGHRSVSWYQQTPGQGLQFLFEYFSETQRNKGNFPGRFSGRQFSNSRSEMNVSTLELGDSALYLCASSLGPIGQDYGYTFGSGTRLTVV.

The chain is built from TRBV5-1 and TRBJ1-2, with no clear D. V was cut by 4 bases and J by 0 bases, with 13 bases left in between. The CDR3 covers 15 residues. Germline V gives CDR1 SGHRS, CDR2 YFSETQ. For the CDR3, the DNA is TGCGCCAGCAGCCCCCACCCTGTAGCTAACTATGGCTACACCTTC. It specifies CASSPHPVANYGYTF.

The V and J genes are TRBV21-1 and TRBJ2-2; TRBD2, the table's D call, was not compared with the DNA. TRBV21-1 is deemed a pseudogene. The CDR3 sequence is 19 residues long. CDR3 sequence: CASSLLNAHRGGIAGELFF. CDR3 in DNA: TGTGCCAGCAGCCTTCTGAATGCCCACCGGGGGGGTATCGCCGGGGAGCTGTTTTTT.

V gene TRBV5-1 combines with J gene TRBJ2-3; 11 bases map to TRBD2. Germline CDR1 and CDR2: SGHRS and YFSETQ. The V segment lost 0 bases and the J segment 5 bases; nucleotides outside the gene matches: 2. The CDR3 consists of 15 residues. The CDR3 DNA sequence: TGCGCCAGCAGCTTGGAACTAGCGGGAGTAGATACGCAGTATTTT. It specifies CASSLELAGVDTQYF.

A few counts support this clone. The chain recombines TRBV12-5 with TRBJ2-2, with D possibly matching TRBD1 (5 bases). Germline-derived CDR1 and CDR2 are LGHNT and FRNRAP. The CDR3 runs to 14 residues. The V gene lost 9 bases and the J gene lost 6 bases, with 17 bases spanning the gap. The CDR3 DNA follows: TGTGCTAGCTCAGGGATGGTGTATGCCGGGGAGCTGTTTTTT. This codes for CASSGMVYAGELFF.

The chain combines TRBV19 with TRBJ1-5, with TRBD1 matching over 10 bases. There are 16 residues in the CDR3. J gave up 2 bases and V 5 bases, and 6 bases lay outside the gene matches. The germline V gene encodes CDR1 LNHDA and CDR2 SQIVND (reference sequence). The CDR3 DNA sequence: TGTGCCAGTAGTGACCGACAGGGGGCAGGCAATCAGCCCCAGCATTTT. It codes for CASSDRQGAGNQPQHF.